This T cell receptor beta chain stems from a study of shared clonotypes between healthy human individuals. Whole-study results and caveats: A reduction in generation probabilities was seen for non-shared clonotypes relative to those shared by all four donors. Among a handful of donors, about 4.6% of naive CD4 clonotypes were found in common. Sampling covered nothing but blood. Tissue TCR repertoires likely differ from those found in blood.

Clones were sequenced by immunoSEQ multiplex PCR, and TCRdb holds only the in-frame ones, with some missing. In the table there are just over 2,000,000 clones, over 85% of which are singletons. Turning to this clone: Its antigen is not identified. Other DNA sequences from this sample encode an identical CDR3 as well.

Donors comprised only Caucasian adults living in Nashville, Tennessee. The V end was cut by 2 bases, the J end by 5 bases, with 7 bases between. There are 12 residues in the CDR3. Germline loops: CDR1 KGHSH, CDR2 LQKENI. The chain carries TRBV18 and TRBJ2-7; no clear D gene. This clonotype originated in a man between 18 and 29 years old in good health. The sample taken for sequencing was naive CD4+ T cells sorted from blood. Sample subset: CD45RA+ positively selected. As DNA, the CDR3 is TGTGCCAGCTCACCATCGTCGGACGAGCAGTACTTC. Its protein product is CASSPSSDEQYF. The complete variable domain, with remaining parts taken from reference TRBV18 and TRBJ2-7, reads NAGVMQNPRHLVRRRGQEARLRCSPMKGHSHVYWYRQLPEEGLKFMVYLQKENIIDESGMPKERFSAEFPKEGPSILRIQQVVRGDSAAYFCASSPSSDEQYFGPGTRLTVT.